The 19 T cell receptor beta chains presented below share a single source sample, sequenced in a study of T cell responses to AZD1222 COVID-19 vaccine. The repertoire was sequenced with immunoSEQ multiplex PCR; TCRdb's copy has only in-frame clones and lacks some. The sample lists 110,000 or so clones, roughly 91% occurring once. Sequenced material: peripheral blood, taken 28 days after the second AZD1222 dose. The receptors here all came from an adult who received the AZD1222 COVID-19 vaccine.

V and J are TRBV2 and TRBJ1-1, with 7 bases fitting TRBD1. The CDR3 totals 13 residues. CDR1 and CDR2 from the germline V gene are SNHLY and FYNNEI. V trimming: 6 bases; J trimming: 1 base; junction bases outside the gene matches: 2. The CDR3: CASRGDRNTEAFF. The CDR3 coding sequence is TGTGCCAGCAGAGGGGACAGGAACACTGAAGCTTTCTTT.

This chain connects TRBV11-3 to TRBJ2-5; TRBD2 agrees at 9 bases. J lost 1 base, V lost 5 bases, and 20 bases had no gene match. The CDR3 sequence is 20 residues long. Germline CDR1 and CDR2: SGHNT and YENEEA. The CDR3 nucleotides read TGTGCCAGCAGCCTCAGCTCTTTAAATGGGCTAGCGGGAAGCCAAGAGACCCAGTACTTC. This gives the protein CASSLSSLNGLAGSQETQYF.

This clone was detected only once. The rearrangement uses TRBV19 and TRBJ1-6; D is undetermined. The CDR3 sequence is 13 residues long. Germline V lookup: CDR1 LNHDA, CDR2 SQIVND (reference sequence). V was clipped by 1 base and J by 8 bases, with 6 bases between them. The CDR3 sequence: CASSIGRDSPLHF. CDR3 DNA sequence: TGTGCCAGTAGTATAGGGCGGGATTCACCCCTCCACTTT.

The V call is TRBV13, the J call TRBJ2-3; possibly TRBD1 for D (6 bases). The CDR3 has 14 residues. Between the trimmed V and J ends, which lost 1 base and 6 bases, there was a span of 11 bases. Germline loops: CDR1 PRHDT, CDR2 FYEKMQ (reference sequence). The CDR3 DNA is TGTGCCAGCAGCTTAGTACAGGGCAGGGATACGCAGTATTTT. Its protein is CASSLVQGRDTQYF.

V gene TRBV5-6 combines with J gene TRBJ1-2, with D possibly matching TRBD1 (6 bases). The CDR3 extends over 16 amino acids. Trimming stripped 0 bases from V and 4 bases from J, with 16 bases between. From germline, CDR1 is SGHDT and CDR2 YYEEEE. The CDR3 here is CASSLGGTPRGYGYTF. The DNA for the CDR3 is TGTGCCAGCAGCTTGGGTGGGACACCTCGGGGCTATGGCTACACCTTC.

The rearrangement joins TRBV9 to TRBJ2-2; a possible D gene is TRBD1 (6 bases). V shed 1 base and J shed 3 bases, with 13 bases lying between them. Germline lookup yields CDR1 SGDLS and CDR2 YYNGEE. This CDR3 region has 16 residues. Here the CDR3 DNA reads TGTGCCAGCAGCGTACCGCAGGGGCAGGACACCGGGGAGCTGTTTTTT. It is translated as CASSVPQGQDTGELFF.

The rearrangement joins TRBV7-9 to TRBJ1-1, with unresolved D. This CDR3 contains 12 residues. V shed 3 bases and J shed 6 bases, with 8 bases lying between them. Germline V CDR1 and CDR2: SEHNR, FQNEAQ (reference sequence). The CDR3 DNA sequence: TGTGCCAGCAGCTTGGTGGTCCCTGAAGCTTTCTTT. Translating it yields CASSLVVPEAFF.

The rearrangement joins TRBV11-2 to TRBJ2-7; 14 bases align to TRBD2. The CDR3 contains 16 residues. Losses at the gene ends were 1 base for V and 3 bases for J; bases not matched to a gene: 2. CDR1 SGHAT and CDR2 FQNNGV come from the germline V gene. The CDR3 nucleotides read TGTGCCAGCAGCTTAGGACTAGCGGGAGGGTACTACGAGCAGTACTTC. The encoded protein is CASSLGLAGGYYEQYF. The whole variable domain, remainder taken from reference TRBV11-2 and TRBJ2-7, is EAGVAQSPRYKIIEKRQSVAFWCNPISGHATLYWYQQILGQGPKLLIQFQNNGVVDDSQLPKDRFSAERLKGVDSTLKIQPAKLEDSAVYLCASSLGLAGGYYEQYFGPGTRLTVT.

The gene calls are TRBV11-2 and TRBJ1-2, with D unclear. Germline CDR1 reads SGHAT; CDR2 reads FQNNGV. The CDR3 consists of 15 residues. V lost 4 bases and J 8 bases, leaving 20 bases between the germline ends. In DNA form, the CDR3 reads TGTGCCAGCAGCTCCCCGGGCAAGTCTGAGGTGGGCTACACCTTC. This translates into CASSSPGKSEVGYTF.

The rearrangement uses TRBV5-1 and TRBJ2-5; D gene ambiguous. The CDR3 is made up of 13 amino acids. Germline loops: CDR1 SGHRS, CDR2 YFSETQ. V lost 2 bases and J 9 bases, leaving 14 bases between the germline ends. CDR3 sequence reads: CASSLNLQKPQYF. CDR3 DNA: TGCGCCAGCAGCTTAAATCTCCAGAAGCCCCAGTACTTC. Full variable domain (missing parts from reference TRBV5-1 and TRBJ2-5): KAGVTQTPRYLIKTRGQQVTLSCSPISGHRSVSWYQQTPGQGLQFLFEYFSETQRNKGNFPGRFSGRQFSNSRSEMNVSTLELGDSALYLCASSLNLQKPQYFGPGTRLLVL.

The chain recombines TRBV20-1 with TRBJ2-5, with D maybe TRBD2 (5 bases). Germline CDR1 DFQATT, CDR2 SNEGSKA (reference sequence). V was pared by 3 bases and J by 6 bases, with 11 bases between. This CDR3 has 12 residues. CDR3 sequence reads: CSASHGKKTQYF. The CDR3 DNA reads TGCAGTGCTAGTCACGGGAAGAAGACCCAGTACTTC.

This clone was observed a few times. The V call is TRBV27, the J call TRBJ1-5, with TRBD1 identical over 9 bases. This CDR3 is 19 amino acids long. The V and J ends lost 5 bases and 4 bases, in that order; junction bases with no gene match: 18. Germline V CDR1 and CDR2: MNHEY, SMNVEV (reference sequence). CDR3 sequence: CASSPRDRESLGINQPQHF. Here the CDR3 DNA reads TGTGCCAGCAGTCCCCGGGACAGGGAATCACTTGGGATTAATCAGCCCCAGCATTTT.

Note on this clone: The junction departs from germline at one end; a sequencing error may be responsible. The chain couples TRBV19 to TRBJ1-2; 9 nucleotides match TRBD1. CDR3 length equals 14 residues. Germline CDR1 LNHDA, CDR2 SQIVND (reference sequence). The CDR3 protein is CASGIRTGDYGYTF. The CDR3 nucleotides read TGTGCCAGTGGTATAAGGACAGGGGATTATGGCTACACCTTC.

The chain couples TRBV21-1 to TRBJ1-1; the table gives TRBD1 as D, unverified against the DNA. TRBV21-1 is assigned pseudogene status. The CDR3 is 17 amino acids. The CDR3 spells CASSKVGVRGPDTEAFF. DNA for the CDR3: TGTGCCAGCAGCAAAGTCGGAGTCAGGGGGCCGGACACTGAAGCTTTCTTT.

The V call is TRBV11-3, the J call TRBJ2-1, with TRBD2 matching over 10 bases. The CDR3 spans 13 residues. From germline, CDR1 is SGHNT and CDR2 YENEEA. With V trimmed by 1 base and J by 10 bases, 1 base remained unmatched. The CDR3 here is CASSLGAGGEQFF. CDR3 DNA: TGTGCCAGCAGCTTAGGAGCGGGAGGGGAGCAGTTCTTC.

The V gene is TRBV5-4, the J gene TRBJ1-2; the match to TRBD1 covers 11 bases. J lost 4 bases, V lost 5 bases, and 4 bases had no gene match. This CDR3 region has 14 residues. From germline, CDR1 is SGHNT and CDR2 YYREEE (reference sequence). The CDR3 reads CASRGGQGAYGYTF. CDR3 sequence (DNA): TGTGCCAGCAGGGGCGGACAGGGGGCCTATGGCTACACCTTC.

The rearrangement links TRBV3-1 (or the pseudogene TRBV3-2) to TRBJ1-5; D is unresolved. V lost 4 bases, J lost 4 bases, and 8 bases lay in between. CDR1 and CDR2 (germline): LGHDT, YNNKEL (reference sequence). The CDR3 spans 13 residues. This CDR3 reads CASSPTGNQPQHF. The DNA for the CDR3 is TGTGCCAGCAGCCCGACCGGGAATCAGCCCCAGCATTTT.

The chain joins TRBV5-1 to TRBJ2-5, with a weak D call TRBD2 (6 bases). CDR1 is SGHRS and CDR2 is YFSETQ in the germline V gene. The CDR3 length is 14 residues. V was trimmed by 5 bases and J by 0 bases, leaving 11 bases between them. CDR3 in DNA: TGCGCCAGCAGGGACGGGGGAAACCAAGAGACCCAGTACTTC. It encodes CASRDGGNQETQYF.

This chain uses TRBV12-3 or TRBV12-4 with TRBJ2-7; D is perhaps TRBD1 (5 bases). V lost 8 bases, J lost 4 bases, and 15 bases lay in between. CDR3 length equals 13 residues. The CDR3 sequence: CASGDSHLYEQYF. The CDR3, as DNA: TGTGCCAGCGGAGACAGTCACCTATACGAGCAGTACTTC.